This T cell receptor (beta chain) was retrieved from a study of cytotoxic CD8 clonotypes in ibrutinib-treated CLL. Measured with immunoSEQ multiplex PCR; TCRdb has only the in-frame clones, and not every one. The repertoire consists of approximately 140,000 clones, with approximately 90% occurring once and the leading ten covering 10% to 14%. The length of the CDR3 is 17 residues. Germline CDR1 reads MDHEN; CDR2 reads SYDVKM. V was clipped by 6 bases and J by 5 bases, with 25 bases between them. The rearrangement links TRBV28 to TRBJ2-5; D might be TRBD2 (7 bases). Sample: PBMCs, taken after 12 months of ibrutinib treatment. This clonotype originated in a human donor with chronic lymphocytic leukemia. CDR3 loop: CASSNTLLGGLGETQYF. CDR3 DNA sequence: TGTGCCAGCAGCAATACCCTGCTGGGGGGGCTCGGGGAGACCCAGTACTTC.